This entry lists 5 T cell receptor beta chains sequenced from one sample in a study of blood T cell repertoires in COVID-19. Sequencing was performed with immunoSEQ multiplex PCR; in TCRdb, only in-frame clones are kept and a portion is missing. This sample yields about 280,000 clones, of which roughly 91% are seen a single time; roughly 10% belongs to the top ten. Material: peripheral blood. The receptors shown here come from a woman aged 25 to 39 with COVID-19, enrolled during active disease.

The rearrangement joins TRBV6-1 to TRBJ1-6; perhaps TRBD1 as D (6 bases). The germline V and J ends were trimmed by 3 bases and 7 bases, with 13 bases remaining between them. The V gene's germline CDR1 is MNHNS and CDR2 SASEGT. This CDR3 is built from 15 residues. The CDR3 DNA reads TGTGCCAGCAGTGATCCTGGCAGGGGAAATTCACCCCTCCACTTT. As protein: CASSDPGRGNSPLHF.

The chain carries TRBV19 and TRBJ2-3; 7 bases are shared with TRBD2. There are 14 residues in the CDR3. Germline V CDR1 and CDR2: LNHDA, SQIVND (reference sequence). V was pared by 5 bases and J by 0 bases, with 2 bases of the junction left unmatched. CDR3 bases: TGTGCCAGTAGTTTCGGGGGGAGCACAGATACGCAGTATTTT. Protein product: CASSFGGSTDTQYF.

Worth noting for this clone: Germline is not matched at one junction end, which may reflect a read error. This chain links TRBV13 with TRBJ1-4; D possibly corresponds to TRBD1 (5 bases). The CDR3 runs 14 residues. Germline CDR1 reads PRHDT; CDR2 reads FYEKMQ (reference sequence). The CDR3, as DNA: TGTGCCAGCAGCCTAGGGGTTCGGAATGAAAAACTGTTTTTT. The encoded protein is CASSLGVRNEKLFF.

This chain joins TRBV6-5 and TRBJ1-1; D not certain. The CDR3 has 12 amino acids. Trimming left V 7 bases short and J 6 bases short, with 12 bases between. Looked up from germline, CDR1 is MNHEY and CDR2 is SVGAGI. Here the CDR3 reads CASTGWVAEAFF. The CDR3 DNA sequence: TGTGCCAGCACCGGGTGGGTCGCTGAAGCTTTCTTT.

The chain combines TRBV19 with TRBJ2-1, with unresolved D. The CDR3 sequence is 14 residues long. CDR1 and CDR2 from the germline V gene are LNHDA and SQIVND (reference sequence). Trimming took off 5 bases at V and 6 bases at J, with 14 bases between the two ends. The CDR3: CASSPARSFNEQFF. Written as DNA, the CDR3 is TGTGCCAGTAGTCCCGCGAGGAGTTTCAATGAGCAGTTCTTC.